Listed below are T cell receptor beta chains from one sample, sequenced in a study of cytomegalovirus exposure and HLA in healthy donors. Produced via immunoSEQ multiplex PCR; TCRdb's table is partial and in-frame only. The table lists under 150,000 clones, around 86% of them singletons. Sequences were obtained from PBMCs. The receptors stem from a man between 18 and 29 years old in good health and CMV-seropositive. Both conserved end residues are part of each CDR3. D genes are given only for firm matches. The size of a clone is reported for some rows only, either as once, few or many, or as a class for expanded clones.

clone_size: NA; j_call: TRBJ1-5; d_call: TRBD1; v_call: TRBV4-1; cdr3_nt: TGCGCCAGCAGCGAATTAGGACAGGGGGCTCAGCCCCAGCATTTT; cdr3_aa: CASSELGQGAQPQHF
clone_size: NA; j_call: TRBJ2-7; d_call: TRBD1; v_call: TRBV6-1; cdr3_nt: TGTGCCAGCAGGGGGACAGGGTTTAGCTACGAGCAGTACTTC; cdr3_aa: CASRGTGFSYEQYF
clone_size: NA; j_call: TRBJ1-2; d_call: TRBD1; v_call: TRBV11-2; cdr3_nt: TGTGCCAGCAGCGATATCAAAGGACAGGACCGGGGACTGGATGGCTACACCTTC; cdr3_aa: CASSDIKGQDRGLDGYTF
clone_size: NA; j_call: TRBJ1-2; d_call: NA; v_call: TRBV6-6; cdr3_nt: TGTGCCAGCAGTTACCCAGACTATGGCTACACCTTC; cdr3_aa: CASSYPDYGYTF
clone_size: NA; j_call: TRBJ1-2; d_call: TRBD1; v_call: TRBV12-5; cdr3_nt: TGTGCTAGTGGTTTGGTGCTACCCACTTTGACAGGGAAGAGGGGCTACACCTTC; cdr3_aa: CASGLVLPTLTGKRGYTF
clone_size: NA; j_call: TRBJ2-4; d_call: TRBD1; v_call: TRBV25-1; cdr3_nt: TGTGCCAGCAGCGACGGGACAGGGAAGGGGAACATTCAGTACTTC; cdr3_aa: CASSDGTGKGNIQYF
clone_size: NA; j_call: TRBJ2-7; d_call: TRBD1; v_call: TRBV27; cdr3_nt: TGTGCCAGCAGCTCTAACCGCGGGACAGGGGGCTCCTACGAGCAGTACTTC; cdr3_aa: CASSSNRGTGGSYEQYF
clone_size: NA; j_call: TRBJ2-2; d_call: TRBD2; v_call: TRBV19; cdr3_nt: TGTGCCAGTAGTTCTACCTACTTAGCGGGAGGGCGCACCGGGGAGCTGTTTTTT; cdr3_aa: CASSSTYLAGGRTGELFF
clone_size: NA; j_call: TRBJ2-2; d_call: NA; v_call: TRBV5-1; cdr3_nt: TGCGCCAGCGGTCGGGAGCCGAACACCGGGGAGCTGTTTTTT; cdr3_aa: CASGREPNTGELFF
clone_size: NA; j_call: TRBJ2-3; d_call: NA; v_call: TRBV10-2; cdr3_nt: TGCGCCAGCAGTGAGTCTTCACGGTCAGATACGCAGTATTTT; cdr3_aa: CASSESSRSDTQYF
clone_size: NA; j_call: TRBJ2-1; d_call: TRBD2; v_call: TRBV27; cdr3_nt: TGTGCCAGCAGTTTCGCACTAGCGGGGGGTCAGCAGTTCTTC; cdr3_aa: CASSFALAGGQQFF
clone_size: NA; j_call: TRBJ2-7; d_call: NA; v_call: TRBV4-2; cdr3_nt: TGTGCCAGCAGCCAAGTGTGGCCTGCCCTATCCGGGAGCTCCTACGAGCAGTACTTC; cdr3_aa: CASSQVWPALSGSSYEQYF
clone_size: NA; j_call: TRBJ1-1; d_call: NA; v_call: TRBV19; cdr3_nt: TGTGCCAGTAGTCGGTCGCGGGTTTTGAACACTGAAGCTTTCTTT; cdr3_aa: CASSRSRVLNTEAFF
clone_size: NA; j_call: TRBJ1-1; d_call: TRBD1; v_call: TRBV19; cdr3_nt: TGTGCCAGTAGGGCACAGGGGGCGAACACTGAAGCTTTCTTT; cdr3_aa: CASRAQGANTEAFF
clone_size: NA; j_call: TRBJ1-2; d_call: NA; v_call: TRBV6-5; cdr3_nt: TGTGCCAGCAGTTACTCAGGGGTCTCCTATGGCTACACCTTC; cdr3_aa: CASSYSGVSYGYTF
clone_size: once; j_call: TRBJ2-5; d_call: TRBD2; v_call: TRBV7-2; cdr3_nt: TGTGCCAGCAGCTTAGGGGCGGGGGGACAAGAGACCCAGTACTTC; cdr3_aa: CASSLGAGGQETQYF
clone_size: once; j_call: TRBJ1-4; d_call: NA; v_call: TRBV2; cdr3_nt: TGTGCCAGCAGTGAAGGAGGTGGACTGCTACTAGAACGGGAAAAACTGTTTTTT; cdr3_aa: CASSEGGGLLLEREKLFF
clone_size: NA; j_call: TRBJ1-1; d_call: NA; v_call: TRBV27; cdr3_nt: TGTGCCAGCAGTCCATACAGGGTTGGGGGGGTAGACACTGAAGCTTTCTTT; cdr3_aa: CASSPYRVGGVDTEAFF
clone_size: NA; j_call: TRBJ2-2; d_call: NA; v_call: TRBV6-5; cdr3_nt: TGTGCCAGCAGTTACTCGTCGGCTTCAGGCACCGGGGAGCTGTTTTTT; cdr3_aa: CASSYSSASGTGELFF
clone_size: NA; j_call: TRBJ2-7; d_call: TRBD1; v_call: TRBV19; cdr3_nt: TGTGCCAGTACCCCGGGACAGGGGACCTACGAGCAGTACTTC; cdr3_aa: CASTPGQGTYEQYF
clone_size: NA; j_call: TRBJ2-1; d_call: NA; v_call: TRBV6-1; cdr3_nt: TGTGCCAGCTCTCTAGCGTTATCTTCCAATGAGCAGTTCTTC; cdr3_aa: CASSLALSSNEQFF
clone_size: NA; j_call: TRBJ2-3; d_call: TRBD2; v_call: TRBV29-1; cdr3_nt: TGCAGCGTTGAAGAGGGACTAGCGCTCACAGATACGCAGTATTTT; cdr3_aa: CSVEEGLALTDTQYF
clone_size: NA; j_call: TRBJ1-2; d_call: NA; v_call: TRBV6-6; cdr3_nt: TGTGCCAGCAGTTACTTACCACCCCAGGATGGCTACACCTTC; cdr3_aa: CASSYLPPQDGYTF
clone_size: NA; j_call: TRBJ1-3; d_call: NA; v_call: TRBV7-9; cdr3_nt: TGTGCCAGCAGCTTAGCGCGTTGGGGGCGCTCTGGAAACACCATATATTTT; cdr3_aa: CASSLARWGRSGNTIYF
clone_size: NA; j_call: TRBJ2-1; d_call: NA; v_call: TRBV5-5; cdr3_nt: TGTGCCAGCAGGGAGGCTATCGGGAATGAGCAGTTCTTC; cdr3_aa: CASREAIGNEQFF
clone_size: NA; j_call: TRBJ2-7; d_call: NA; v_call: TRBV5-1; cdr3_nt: TGCGCCAGCAGCAGGGGTGGGCAACCAACCTACGAGCAGTACTTC; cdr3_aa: CASSRGGQPTYEQYF
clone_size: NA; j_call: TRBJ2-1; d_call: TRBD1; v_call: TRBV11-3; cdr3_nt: TGTGCCAGCAGCTTAGTAGGGACAGGGTACAATCTCGGGGATGAGCAGTTCTTC; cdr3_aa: CASSLVGTGYNLGDEQFF
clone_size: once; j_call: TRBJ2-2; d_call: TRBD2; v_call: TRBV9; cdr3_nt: TGTGCCAGCAGCGTAGGATGGTCGTATAGCGGGGGAGGAACCGGGGAGCTGTTTTTT; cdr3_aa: CASSVGWSYSGGGTGELFF
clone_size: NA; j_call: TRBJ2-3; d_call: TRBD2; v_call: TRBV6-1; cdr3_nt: TGTGCCAGCCGAAGGGCGGGGGGTATTTCAGATACGCAGTATTTT; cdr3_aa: CASRRAGGISDTQYF
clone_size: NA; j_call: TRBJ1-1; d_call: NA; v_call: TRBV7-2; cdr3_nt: TGTGCCAGCAGCTTAAACATGATGAACACTGAAGCTTTCTTT; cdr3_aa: CASSLNMMNTEAFF
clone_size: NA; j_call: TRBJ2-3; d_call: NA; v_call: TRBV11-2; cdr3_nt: TGTGCCAGCACCGAACCTCAGGTGGCAGATACGCAGTATTTT; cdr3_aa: CASTEPQVADTQYF
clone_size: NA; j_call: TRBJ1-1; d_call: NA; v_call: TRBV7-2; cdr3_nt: TGTGCCAGCAGCTTACGTAGATCGGGTCTCAACACTGAAGCTTTCTTT; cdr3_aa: CASSLRRSGLNTEAFF
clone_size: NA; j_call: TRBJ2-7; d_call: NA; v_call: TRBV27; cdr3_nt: TGTGCCAGCAGTTTATTCCTCCGCCGGGACAACCACTACGAGCAGTACTTC; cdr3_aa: CASSLFLRRDNHYEQYF
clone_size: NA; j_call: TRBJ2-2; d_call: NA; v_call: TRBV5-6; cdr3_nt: TGTGCCAGCACCTCCCCCCCGGGAGTAGGGACCGGGGAGCTGTTTTTT; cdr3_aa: CASTSPPGVGTGELFF
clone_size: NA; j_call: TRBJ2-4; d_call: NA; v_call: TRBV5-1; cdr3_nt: TGCGCCAGCAGCTTGGGACAGCAAAACATTCAGTACTTC; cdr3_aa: CASSLGQQNIQYF
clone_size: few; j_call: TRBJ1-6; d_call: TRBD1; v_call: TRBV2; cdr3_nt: TGTGCCAGCAGTGAATGGGGACAGGGGAATTCACCCCTCCACTTT; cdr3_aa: CASSEWGQGNSPLHF
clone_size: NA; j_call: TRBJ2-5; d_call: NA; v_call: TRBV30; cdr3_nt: TGTGCCTGGGGGAGCGCCGCCCAGTACTTC; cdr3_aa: CAWGSAAQYF
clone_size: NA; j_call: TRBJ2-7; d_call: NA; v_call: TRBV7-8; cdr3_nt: TGTGCCAGCAGCTTTACGGGGGATGACTACGAGCAGTACTTC; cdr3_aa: CASSFTGDDYEQYF
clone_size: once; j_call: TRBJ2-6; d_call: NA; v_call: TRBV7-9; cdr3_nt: TGTGCCAGCAGCTTACCAGGAACCCGACGGTCTGGGGCCAACGTCCTGACTTTC; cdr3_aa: CASSLPGTRRSGANVLTF
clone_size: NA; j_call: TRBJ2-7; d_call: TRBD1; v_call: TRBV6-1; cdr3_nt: TGTGCCAGCACTAGACAGGGTTCCTACGAGCAGTACTTC; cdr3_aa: CASTRQGSYEQYF
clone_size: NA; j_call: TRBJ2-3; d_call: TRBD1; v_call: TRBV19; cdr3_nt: TGTGCCAGTAGTATAACCCCCGACAGGGGAGATGATACGCAGTATTTT; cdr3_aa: CASSITPDRGDDTQYF